What follows are 22 T cell receptor beta chains derived from one specimen sequenced in a study of T cells in Graves' hyperthyroidism and ophthalmopathy. The CDR3 regions of TCR beta were amplified from RNA transcripts. A set of HTBI primers served as the primers for a first-round RT-PCR of the TCR CDR3. One entry per CDR3 protein results from TCRdb running MiXCR on the multiplex PCR reads. The top ten clones hold over 8% of a sample with hundreds of thousands of distinct CDR3 sequences, 35% to 45% of them seen once. The sequenced sample consisted of blood. These receptors all come from a man in his late teens or twenties with Graves' hyperthyroidism.

This clonotype was found once. The rearrangement joins TRBV10-3 to TRBJ1-2; no clear D gene. The CDR3 is 13 amino acids. Germline assignment: CDR1 ENHRY and CDR2 SYGVKD. The V and J ends lost 4 bases and 3 bases respectively, with 9 bases between them. The CDR3 protein is CAISVGVDYGYTF. The CDR3, as DNA: TGTGCCATCAGTGTCGGGGTAGACTATGGCTACACCTTC.

This clonotype was seen at least ten times. The chain couples TRBV29-1 to TRBJ1-2, with D unclear. CDR1 SQVTM and CDR2 ANQGSEA come from the germline V gene. The CDR3 totals 11 residues. V lost 4 bases, J lost 2 bases, and 5 bases lay in between. DNA of the CDR3: TGCAGCGTTGTATCGAACTATGGCTACACCTTC. Amino acid sequence: CSVVSNYGYTF.

This clonotype was counted many times. The chain couples TRBV20-1 to TRBJ2-5, with D perhaps matching TRBD1 (6 bases). Germline CDR1 reads DFQATT; CDR2 reads SNEGSKA (reference sequence). Trimming took off 0 bases at V and 1 base at J, with 9 bases between the two ends. CDR3 size: 14 residues. This CDR3 is CSARDTDSQETQYF. The CDR3 DNA sequence: TGCAGTGCTAGAGACACGGACAGCCAAGAGACCCAGTACTTC.

On this clonotype itself: It may be a read error: a sequence one base away is much more abundant. V gene TRBV7-8 combines with J gene TRBJ1-6; 8 bases are a match to TRBD1. This CDR3 is 15 amino acids long. Per the germline V gene, CDR1 is SGHVS and CDR2 is FQNEAQ. Here the CDR3 DNA reads TGTGCCAGCAGCAAAGGACAGGGCCAGGGTTCACCCCACCACTTT. It specifies CASSKGQGQGSPHHF.

This chain joins TRBV20-1 and TRBJ1-6; 10 positions agree with TRBD1. This CDR3 contains 15 residues. CDR1 is DFQATT and CDR2 is SNEGSKA in the germline V gene (reference sequence). V shed 3 bases and J 10 bases; nucleotides not matched to a gene: 9. The CDR3 DNA reads as TGCAGTGCTAGCGGGACAGGGGTAGGAGGATCACCCCTCCACTTT. Amino acid sequence: CSASGTGVGGSPLHF.

Ten or more counts support this clonotype. J is TRBJ2-5 and V is TRBV2; 9 positions agree with TRBD2. V lost 4 bases, J lost 5 bases, and 8 bases stayed unmatched. This CDR3 is built from 15 residues. Germline loops: CDR1 SNHLY, CDR2 FYNNEI. CDR3 loop: CASSGVSGRGETQYF. CDR3 sequence (DNA): TGTGCCAGCAGTGGTGTTAGCGGGAGAGGTGAGACCCAGTACTTC.

Of note for this clonotype: One end of the junction fails to match germline, which may point to a read error. The rearrangement links TRBV9 to TRBJ1-1; D is unresolved. Germline CDR1 and CDR2: SGDLS and YYNGEE. The CDR3 sequence is 13 residues long. CDR3 protein: CAGSVGGRTEAFF. CDR3 DNA sequence: TGTGCCGGCAGCGTAGGAGGTCGCACTGAAGCTTTCTTT.

Many counts were recorded for this clonotype. The chain combines TRBV10-3 with TRBJ1-4, with 9 positions matching TRBD1. CDR1 is ENHRY and CDR2 is SYGVKD in the germline V gene. With V trimmed by 8 bases and J by 5 bases, 3 bases remained unmatched. The CDR3 covers 13 residues. CDR3 sequence reads: CAIGTGPNEKLFF. CDR3 sequence (DNA): TGTGCCATCGGGACAGGGCCAAATGAAAAACTGTTTTTT.

This clonotype turned up a few times. The chain carries TRBV7-3 and TRBJ1-1; no reliable D call. The V gene's germline CDR1 is SGHTA and CDR2 FQGTGA. V dropped 3 bases and J dropped 10 bases, with 12 bases sitting between them. The CDR3 loop spans 12 amino acids. The CDR3 loop is CASSFASGGAFF. CDR3 DNA: TGTGCCAGCAGCTTCGCCTCCGGCGGAGCTTTCTTT.

As for this clonotype: A much larger clonotype is one base distant, so this may be a read error. The chain couples TRBV10-3 to TRBJ2-5; D unresolved. Trimming took off 4 bases at V and 1 base at J, with 7 bases between the two ends. CDR1 ENHRY and CDR2 SYGVKD come from the germline V gene. The length of the CDR3 is 13 residues. The CDR3 coding sequence is TGTGCCATCAGTGGCGGAGTCCAAGAGACCCAGTACTTC. Protein: CAISGGVQETQYF.

V gene TRBV7-2 combines with J gene TRBJ2-5; D is uncertain. The V and J ends lost 4 bases and 5 bases respectively, with 8 bases between them. The CDR3 runs 12 residues. In germline, CDR1 is SGHTA, CDR2 FQGNSA. This CDR3 reads CASSSLHETQYF. The CDR3 DNA is TGTGCCAGCAGCTCCCTTCATGAGACCCAGTACTTC.

The chain carries TRBV7-9 and TRBJ1-3; maybe TRBD1 (5 bases). This CDR3 spans 16 amino acids. Trimming stripped 5 bases from V and 0 bases from J, with 14 bases between. CDR1 and CDR2 (germline): SEHNR, FQNEAQ (reference sequence). The CDR3 here is CASSARGRVSGNTIYF. CDR3 DNA: TGTGCCAGCAGCGCCCGCGGCAGGGTCTCTGGAAACACCATATATTTT.

The chain uses TRBV6-5 and TRBJ2-7; tentatively, D is TRBD1 (5 bases). The V end was cut by 7 bases, the J end by 6 bases, with 13 bases between. This CDR3 is built from 12 residues. Per germline, CDR1 MNHEY and CDR2 SVGAGI. The chain's CDR3 is CASNQRRGEQYF. DNA of the CDR3: TGTGCCAGCAACCAGCGTAGGGGCGAGCAGTACTTC.

The chain recombines TRBV6-5 with TRBJ1-6; 8 nucleotides line up with TRBD1. V was clipped by 0 bases and J by 9 bases; unmatched bases: 7. Germline-derived CDR1 and CDR2 are MNHEY and SVGAGI. This CDR3 is built from 16 residues. CDR3 region: CASSYSIRGRGSPLHF. The CDR3 bases are TGTGCCAGCAGTTACTCGATCAGGGGGCGAGGTTCACCCCTCCACTTT.

The chain couples TRBV12-3 or TRBV12-4 to TRBJ1-3; D is uncertain. Between the trimmed V and J ends, which lost 6 bases and 8 bases, there was a span of 11 bases. This CDR3 region has 12 residues. CDR3 nucleotides: TGTGCCAGCAGCCTACCCAGGCACACCATATATTTT. Protein sequence: CASSLPRHTIYF.

This clonotype was seen more than once but under ten times. The J gene is TRBJ1-4, the V gene TRBV20-1; D is unclear. V was pared by 5 bases and J by 1 base, with 8 bases between. Germline values: CDR1 DFQATT, CDR2 SNEGSKA (reference sequence). The CDR3 runs to 13 residues. CDR3: CSARALTNEKLFF. CDR3 sequence (DNA): TGCAGTGCTCGGGCCTTAACTAATGAAAAACTGTTTTTT.

The chain employs TRBV24-1 and TRBJ2-1; D ambiguous. Looked up from germline, CDR1 is KGHDR and CDR2 is SFDVKD. Trimming left V 3 bases short and J 4 bases short, with 6 bases between. CDR3 length: 13 amino acids. CDR3 in DNA: TGTGCCACCAGTGATCCAAATTACAATGAGCAGTTCTTC. It encodes CATSDPNYNEQFF.

The chain uses TRBV7-2 and TRBJ1-1; 12 bases align to TRBD1. This CDR3 has 16 amino acids. CDR1 and CDR2 from the germline V gene are SGHTA and FQGNSA. After removal of 5 bases from V and 4 bases from J, the junction contained 8 bases not matched to a gene. The CDR3 region is CASSLGQGAWSTEAFF. The CDR3 nucleotides are TGTGCCAGCAGCCTGGGACAGGGGGCTTGGAGCACTGAAGCTTTCTTT.

This clonotype was counted ten times or more. The chain couples TRBV29-1 to TRBJ1-2; no firm D call. From germline, CDR1 is SQVTM and CDR2 ANQGSEA. The CDR3 is 10 amino acids. Trimming shortened V by 5 bases and J by 6 bases, and 7 bases separated the two germline ends. The CDR3: CSVIDDGYTF. CDR3 nucleotide sequence: TGCAGCGTTATCGATGATGGCTACACCTTC.

J is TRBJ2-5 and V is TRBV6-5; D is uncertain. The CDR3 extends over 13 amino acids. V was clipped by 6 bases and J by 3 bases, with 11 bases between them. Germline V gene lookup returns CDR1 MNHEY and CDR2 SVGAGI. DNA for the CDR3: TGTGCCAGCAGATCAAGACGGGAAGAGACCCAGTACTTC. This gives the protein CASRSRREETQYF.

V and J are TRBV19 and TRBJ2-5; 14 bases are shared with TRBD2. The CDR3 sequence is 16 residues long. Trimming took 5 bases from V and 5 from J; bases not matched to a gene: 7. Germline CDR1 and CDR2: LNHDA and SQIVND (reference sequence). The CDR3 region is CASSRTSGGRKETQYF. The CDR3 nucleotides read TGTGCCAGTAGTCGGACTAGCGGGGGGAGGAAGGAGACCCAGTACTTC.

This clonotype has at least ten counts. The gene calls are TRBV7-8 and TRBJ2-5; TRBD2 matches at 9 bases. Germline V gene data show CDR1 as SGHVS and CDR2 as FQNEAQ. The length of the CDR3 is 16 residues. The V and J ends lost 5 bases and 4 bases, in that order; junction bases with no gene match: 11. The CDR3 DNA reads as TGTGCCAGCAGCCCCCTCGGCGGGAGGGGAGGAGAGACCCAGTACTTC. Protein product: CASSPLGGRGGETQYF.